This TCR beta chain was captured by sequencing in a study of blood T cell repertoires in COVID-19. At the level of the study: The samples span acute and convalescent COVID-19 from the United States, Italy and Spain. PBMCs, B-cell-depleted T cells, or T cells provided the cDNA or gDNA that made up the material.

Germline V CDR1 and CDR2: MNHEY, SMNVEV (reference sequence). The CDR3 length is 15 residues. Trimming removed 7 bases from V and 4 bases from J; junction bases left unmatched: 6. As originally analysed: Amplifying reference gene primers gave estimates of nucleated cell counts. Repertoires were generated with immunoSEQ multiplex PCR, while TCRdb's copy carries only in-frame clones and drops some. D and trimming come from the DNA, and the V and J calls and clone size come from that table. This sample has about 140,000 clones, with 80% to 90% found just once. Sequencing input: peripheral blood. This TCR was sampled from a woman aged 60-75 years with acute or convalescent COVID-19. The chain links TRBV27 to TRBJ1-6, with 8 bases matching TRBD1. The CDR3 reads CASKGQGAYNSPLHF. The CDR3 bases are TGTGCCAGCAAGGGGCAGGGGGCGTATAATTCACCCCTCCACTTT.